What follows are 32 T cell receptor beta chains derived from one specimen sequenced in a study of control samples from healthy donors and cancer patients. Data came from immunoSEQ multiplex PCR; TCRdb stores just in-frame clones and leaves some out. The sample shows 100,000 or so clones, roughly three quarters of them seen only once. The sequenced sample was blood. Receptors originate from a woman under 40 in good health.

V and J are TRBV6-5 and TRBJ2-2; D not certain. Germline V CDR1 and CDR2: MNHEY, SVGAGI. Between the trimmed V and J ends, which lost 8 bases and 0 bases, there was a span of 7 bases. The CDR3 extends over 13 amino acids. The CDR3 spells CASGPTNTGELFF. Here the CDR3 DNA reads TGTGCCAGCGGACCCACGAACACCGGGGAGCTGTTTTTT.

The chain carries TRBV3-1 (or the pseudogene TRBV3-2) and TRBJ1-2; D is ambiguous. The V end lost 2 bases, the J end lost 4 bases, and 14 bases lay between the germline ends. Germline V CDR1 and CDR2: LGHDT, YNNKEL (reference sequence). The CDR3 consists of 15 residues. CDR3: CASSQKGTASYGYTF. CDR3 nucleotide sequence: TGTGCCAGCAGCCAAAAAGGTACAGCCTCCTATGGCTACACCTTC.

There are a few counts of this clone. The genes are TRBV27 and TRBJ2-3, with 7 positions matching TRBD1. This CDR3 has 14 amino acids. J gave up 6 bases and V 5 bases, and 8 bases lay outside the gene matches. Germline V gives CDR1 MNHEY, CDR2 SMNVEV (reference sequence). The CDR3 DNA sequence: TGTGCCAGCAGTCTAAACAGGGGAAGGGATACGCAGTATTTT. Encoded protein: CASSLNRGRDTQYF.

The chain recombines TRBV19 with TRBJ2-7; 10 bases line up with TRBD1. Germline CDR1 reads LNHDA; CDR2 reads SQIVND (reference sequence). V lost 3 bases and J lost 4; bases outside the gene matches: 6. CDR3 length equals 15 residues. The DNA for the CDR3 is TGTGCCAGTAGTATCCGGGGACAGGGGATGTACGAGCAGTACTTC. Protein sequence: CASSIRGQGMYEQYF.

V is TRBV7-2 and J is TRBJ1-4; D is unresolved. CDR1 and CDR2 from the germline V gene are SGHTA and FQGNSA. The CDR3 has 18 amino acids. The germline V and J ends were trimmed by 5 bases and 0 bases, with 19 bases remaining between them. CDR3 bases: TGTGCCAGCAGCCCCGGTGTTTTTAGGGCTGCAACTAATGAAAAACTGTTTTTT. Translation gives CASSPGVFRAATNEKLFF.

The chain uses TRBV30 and TRBJ1-2; possible D gene TRBD1, 6 bases. The CDR3 is 13 residues long. Trimming cost V 2 bases and J 8 bases, with 15 bases left between them. Germline V gene sequence: CDR1 GTSNPN, CDR2 SVGIG (reference sequence). Here the CDR3 DNA reads TGTGCCTGGAGTCCAGGGGCCCCCCTAGGCTACACCTTC. It yields the protein CAWSPGAPLGYTF.

This clone was picked up one time. J is TRBJ1-1 and V is TRBV30; D is undetermined. Germline values: CDR1 GTSNPN, CDR2 SVGIG (reference sequence). Between the trimmed V and J ends, which lost 2 bases and 3 bases, there was a span of 16 bases. The CDR3 covers 15 residues. The CDR3 nucleotides are TGTGCCTGGAGTCCCGCAGGCCCGAAGGACACTGAAGCTTTCTTT. Translated: CAWSPAGPKDTEAFF.

V gene TRBV3-1 (or the pseudogene TRBV3-2) combines with J gene TRBJ1-2, with unresolved D. The CDR3 extends over 14 amino acids. V lost 0 bases, J lost 5 bases, and 10 bases lay in between. Germline V gives CDR1 LGHDT, CDR2 YNNKEL (reference sequence). CDR3 protein: CASSQERAAYGYTF. The CDR3, as DNA: TGTGCCAGCAGCCAAGAACGGGCAGCTTATGGCTACACCTTC.

This sequence joins TRBV7-7 and TRBJ2-3; no definite D call. The CDR3 totals 12 residues. In germline, CDR1 is SSHAT, CDR2 FNYEAQ (reference sequence). The CDR3: CAAPEHTDTQYF. The CDR3 DNA reads as TGTGCGGCACCGGAGCACACAGATACGCAGTATTTT.

CDR3 sequence: CSPRQGETQYF. CDR3 nucleotide sequence: TGCAGCCCACGACAGGGGGAGACCCAGTACTTC. This chain connects TRBV29-1 to TRBJ2-5; 8 bases line up with TRBD1. The CDR3 consists of 11 residues. Germline CDR1 reads SQVTM; CDR2 reads ANQGSEA. V gave up 8 bases and J gave up 5 bases; unmatched junction bases: 4.

DNA of the CDR3: TGTGCCAGCAGTATCGGGACAGGGGGAGAAAAACTGTTTTTT. Its translation is CASSIGTGGEKLFF. The rearrangement uses TRBV2 and TRBJ1-4, with 11 bases fitting TRBD1. The germline gives CDR1 SNHLY, CDR2 FYNNEI. After removal of 5 bases from V and 8 bases from J, the junction contained 4 bases not matched to a gene. This CDR3 has 14 residues.

The V gene is TRBV20-1, the J gene TRBJ2-7; D might be TRBD1 or TRBD2, each matching 5 bases. Germline V gives CDR1 DFQATT, CDR2 SNEGSKA (reference sequence). The CDR3 is 12 amino acids. V was shortened by 3 bases and J by 4 bases, with 10 bases between the two germline ends. CDR3 in DNA: TGCAGTGCTAGTAGGGGAGTGTACGAGCAGTACTTC. Translating gives CSASRGVYEQYF.

This clone was counted between two and nine times. The chain has TRBV15 and TRBJ1-5; D not resolved. V was shortened by 3 bases and J by 8 bases, with 14 bases between the two germline ends. The CDR3 length is 14 residues. CDR1 and CDR2 from the germline V gene are LNHNV and YYDKDF (reference sequence). The DNA of the CDR3 is TGTGCCACCAGCAGGTGGGCGGATTCGGAGCCCCAGCATTTT. Its protein is CATSRWADSEPQHF. Full variable domain (remainder filled in from reference TRBV15 and TRBJ1-5): DAMVIQNPRYQVTQFGKPVTLSCSQTLNHNVMYWYQQKSSQAPKLLFHYYDKDFNNEADTPDNFQSRRPNTSFCFLDIRSPGLGDTAMYLCATSRWADSEPQHFGDGTRLSIL.

V is TRBV9 and J is TRBJ1-6; TRBD1 agrees at 7 bases. CDR3 length: 13 amino acids. The germline V gene encodes CDR1 SGDLS and CDR2 YYNGEE. With V trimmed by 5 bases and J by 6 bases, 2 bases remained unmatched. The CDR3 bases are TGTGCCAGCAGTCAGGGGGTTAATTCACCCCTCCACTTT. Residues: CASSQGVNSPLHF. The complete variable domain, with remaining parts taken from reference TRBV9 and TRBJ1-6, reads DSGVTQTPKHLITATGQRVTLRCSPRSGDLSVYWYQQSLDQGLQFLIQYYNGEERAKGNILERFSAQQFPDLHSELNLSSLELGDSALYFCASSQGVNSPLHFGNGTRLTVT.

J is TRBJ2-7 and V is TRBV7-2, with TRBD1 identical over 8 bases. Germline CDR1 SGHTA, CDR2 FQGNSA. CDR3 length equals 15 residues. After removal of 0 bases from V and 4 bases from J, the junction contained 5 bases not matched to a gene. Written as DNA, the CDR3 is TGTGCCAGCAGCTTAGCCGGACAGGGCGTATACGAGCAGTACTTC. Translating it yields CASSLAGQGVYEQYF.

The chain joins TRBV19 to TRBJ2-1; 9 nucleotides match TRBD1. The CDR3 is 15 residues long. V dropped 7 bases and J dropped 6; count of bases not matched to a gene: 10. Germline CDR1 LNHDA, CDR2 SQIVND (reference sequence). The CDR3 nucleotides read TGTGCCAGTAACACGGACAGGGGTCATTTCAATGAGCAGTTCTTC. This translates into CASNTDRGHFNEQFF.

V is TRBV7-2 and J is TRBJ1-5, with 8 bases fitting TRBD1. The germline gives CDR1 SGHTA, CDR2 FQGNSA. The CDR3 is 13 amino acids. V lost 6 bases to trimming and J lost 7 bases; unmatched junction nucleotides: 5. The CDR3 loop is CASRPTGGQPQHF. DNA of the CDR3: TGTGCCAGCAGGCCTACAGGGGGACAGCCCCAGCATTTT.

This clone appeared a few times. The chain links TRBV3-1 (or the pseudogene TRBV3-2) to TRBJ1-3, with TRBD1 identical over 10 bases. This CDR3 region has 17 residues. Unmatched junction bases numbered 6, after V lost 4 bases and J lost 0 bases. Germline-derived CDR1 and CDR2 are LGHDT and YNNKEL (reference sequence). The CDR3 DNA follows: TGTGCCAGCAGCCGATCCGGGACAGGGGCCTCTGGAAACACCATATATTTT. Translating it yields CASSRSGTGASGNTIYF.

The chain is built from TRBV14 and TRBJ2-3; D remains ambiguous. The CDR3 runs 16 residues. The V end was cut by 0 bases, the J end by 1 base, with 11 bases between. The germline V gene encodes CDR1 SGHDN and CDR2 FVKESK. CDR3 sequence: CASSQEKILRTDTQYF. CDR3 in DNA: TGTGCCAGCAGCCAAGAAAAAATCCTGCGCACAGATACGCAGTATTTT.

V is TRBV6-4 and J is TRBJ2-2, with D tentatively TRBD1 (6 bases). The germline gives CDR1 MRHNA, CDR2 SNTAGT. This CDR3 spans 13 amino acids. V was clipped by 2 bases and J by 6 bases, with 7 bases between them. The CDR3 sequence: CASSDGGAGELFF. For the CDR3, the DNA is TGTGCCAGCAGTGACGGGGGCGCCGGGGAGCTGTTTTTT.

As regards this clone: At the DNA level, this CDR3 is encoded by other sequences in the same sample as well. V and J are TRBV7-2 and TRBJ2-7; no reliable D call. Germline values: CDR1 SGHTA, CDR2 FQGNSA. The length of the CDR3 is 12 residues. V gave up 5 bases and J gave up 0 bases, with 5 bases separating them. For the CDR3, the DNA is TGTGCCAGCAGCCTCAGCTCCTACGAGCAGTACTTC. Its protein product is CASSLSSYEQYF.

This clone came up once. The chain recombines TRBV18 with TRBJ2-1; D gene ambiguous. The germline V gene encodes CDR1 KGHSH and CDR2 LQKENI. The CDR3 length is 13 residues. Trimming took off 3 bases at V and 7 bases at J, with 10 bases between the two ends. CDR3 nucleotide sequence: TGTGCCAGCTCACCTGTGGCAGGTAATGAGCAGTTCTTC. It yields the protein CASSPVAGNEQFF.

The genes are TRBV3-1 (or the pseudogene TRBV3-2) and TRBJ1-3, with 7 bases aligning to TRBD1. Trimming took 3 bases from V and 2 from J; bases not matched to a gene: 4. The CDR3 totals 15 residues. CDR1 and CDR2 (germline): LGHDT, YNNKEL (reference sequence). The CDR3 region is CASSQETGTGNTIYF. CDR3 coding DNA: TGTGCCAGCAGCCAGGAGACAGGGACTGGAAACACCATATATTTT.

This clone occurred once. The rearrangement links TRBV6-6 to TRBJ1-2; D remains unclear. Germline CDR1 MNHNY, CDR2 SVGAGI (reference sequence). The CDR3 has 16 residues. The V gene lost 7 bases and the J gene lost 4 bases, with 22 bases spanning the gap. CDR3 loop: CASTEGRQGPSYGYTF. The CDR3 DNA reads TGTGCCAGCACCGAGGGAAGACAAGGACCCTCCTATGGCTACACCTTC.

The J gene is TRBJ1-2, the V gene TRBV12-3 or TRBV12-4; D is ambiguous. The CDR3 is 12 residues long. V was clipped by 4 bases and J by 8 bases, with 11 bases between them. The CDR3 DNA reads TGTGCCAGCAGTTCGAGGGCCGTGGGCTACACCTTC. Translated, it gives CASSSRAVGYTF.

In this sample, this clone turned up a few times. The chain employs TRBV10-3 and TRBJ2-1, with 9 bases lining up with TRBD2. V shed 9 bases, J shed 5 bases, and the junction held 11 bases outside the gene matches. CDR1 is ENHRY and CDR2 is SYGVKD in the germline V gene. The CDR3 has 15 residues. In DNA, the CDR3 is TGTGCCATACCTGCCGGACTAGCGATCGACAATGAGCAGTTCTTC. It translates to CAIPAGLAIDNEQFF.

The chain carries TRBV19 and TRBJ1-1, with TRBD1 matching over 10 bases. This CDR3 contains 15 residues. Germline values: CDR1 LNHDA, CDR2 SQIVND (reference sequence). With V trimmed by 5 bases and J by 4 bases, 7 bases remained unmatched. The chain's CDR3 is CASSSQGTGATEAFF. The CDR3 DNA reads as TGTGCCAGTAGTTCCCAAGGGACAGGGGCCACTGAAGCTTTCTTT.

The chain uses TRBV6-5 and TRBJ1-1; D gene uncertain. Germline V gene data show CDR1 as MNHEY and CDR2 as SVGAGI. This CDR3 is 13 amino acids long. V shed 6 bases and J shed 2 bases, with 10 bases lying between them. The CDR3 coding sequence is TGTGCCAGCAGCACCGACCTCAACACTGAAGCTTTCTTT. Amino acid sequence: CASSTDLNTEAFF.

The V gene is TRBV5-1, the J gene TRBJ1-6, with 7 nucleotides matching TRBD1. V lost 2 bases and J lost 5; bases outside the gene matches: 4. The CDR3 sequence is 15 residues long. CDR1 is SGHRS and CDR2 is YFSETQ in the germline V gene. The chain's CDR3 is CASSFGTEHNSPLHF. The CDR3 bases are TGCGCCAGCAGCTTCGGGACAGAGCATAATTCACCCCTCCACTTT.

Comments on this clone: An end of the junction differs from the germline gene, which may be a read error. This chain connects TRBV18 to TRBJ2-3; D might be TRBD1 (5 bases). The CDR3 length is 12 residues. Germline-derived CDR1 and CDR2 are KGHSH and LQKENI. The CDR3 loop is CASSPPGSGLNF. The CDR3 DNA reads as TGTGCCAGCTCACCACCGGGGTCAGGGTTGAATTTT.

In DNA form, the CDR3 reads TGTGCCAGCAGCTTAGGACAGGGGACCTACAATGAGCAGTTCTTC. Amino acids: CASSLGQGTYNEQFF. This rearrangement joins TRBV7-6 to TRBJ2-1, with 8 bases matching TRBD1. The V and J ends lost 1 base and 2 bases, in that order; junction bases with no gene match: 1. The germline V gene has CDR1 SGHVS and CDR2 FNYEAQ. CDR3 length equals 15 residues.

The chain couples TRBV6-2 or TRBV6-3 to TRBJ2-7; 7 bases map to TRBD2. This CDR3 region has 15 residues. V was clipped by 4 bases and J by 4 bases; unmatched bases: 10. Germline CDR1 MNHEY, CDR2 SVGEGT. The CDR3 DNA sequence: TGTGCCAGCAGTTCACCCCGGCGGCGGGGGTACGAGCAGTACTTC. Amino acids: CASSSPRRRGYEQYF.